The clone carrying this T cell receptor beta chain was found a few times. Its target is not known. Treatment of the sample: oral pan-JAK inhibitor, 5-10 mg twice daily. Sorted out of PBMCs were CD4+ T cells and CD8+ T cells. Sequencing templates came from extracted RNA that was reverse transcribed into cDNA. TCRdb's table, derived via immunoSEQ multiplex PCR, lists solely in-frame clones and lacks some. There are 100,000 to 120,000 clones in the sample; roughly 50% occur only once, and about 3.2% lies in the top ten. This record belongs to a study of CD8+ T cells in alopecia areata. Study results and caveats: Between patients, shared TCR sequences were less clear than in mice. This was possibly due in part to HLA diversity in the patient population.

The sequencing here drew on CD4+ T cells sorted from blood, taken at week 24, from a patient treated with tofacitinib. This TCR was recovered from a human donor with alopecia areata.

DNA for the CDR3: TGCAGCGTTGGGATTGGAACTACAAGCTCCTACGAGCAGTACTTC. Amino acid sequence: CSVGIGTTSSYEQYF. The chain links TRBV29-1 to TRBJ2-7; no definite D call. The CDR3 consists of 15 residues. Germline CDR1 is SQVTM and CDR2 is ANQGSEA. Trimming cost V 4 bases and J 0 bases, with 16 bases left between them.